The 25 T cell receptor beta chains presented below share a single source sample, sequenced in a study of blood T cells in healthy people across ages. Together with a sample-barcoded 5' primer, a J-beta primer mix was included in a second PCR lasting 7 to 11 cycles. TCRdb re-called the 5' RACE reads through MiXCR, storing one row per CDR3 protein. This repertoire shows 750,000 to 950,000 distinct CDR3 sequences, roughly 29% found once; its top ten account for roughly 10%. In addition, the sample was reused for a study of T cells of mothers and their children.

Sequenced: blood. The receptors derive from a middle-aged woman in good health.

The chain couples TRBV4-1 to TRBJ2-7; the match to TRBD1 covers 7 bases. Germline lookup yields CDR1 MGHRA and CDR2 YSYEKL. This CDR3 spans 16 amino acids. J gave up 2 bases and V 3 bases, and 10 bases lay outside the gene matches. CDR3 coding DNA: TGCGCCAGCAGCCAGGCAGGACAGGATTTAACCTACGAGCAGTACTTC. Translating it yields CASSQAGQDLTYEQYF.

This clonotype came up a few times. This chain connects TRBV27 to TRBJ2-7; weak D call: TRBD2 (6 bases). The CDR3 contains 13 residues. Deletions cut 3 bases from V and 6 bases from J, with 12 bases between. In germline, CDR1 is MNHEY, CDR2 SMNVEV (reference sequence). In DNA, the CDR3 is TGTGCCAGCAGTTTCTCGGGGGTGTCCGAGCAGTACTTC. It is translated as CASSFSGVSEQYF.

The CDR3: CASSIGIWKGKLFF. The CDR3 DNA reads as TGTGCCAGTAGTATAGGCATCTGGAAAGGAAAACTGTTTTTT. This chain joins TRBV19 and TRBJ1-4; D remains unclear. In germline, CDR1 is LNHDA, CDR2 SQIVND (reference sequence). The CDR3 is 14 residues long. V gave up 1 base and J gave up 10 bases, with 13 bases separating them. The full variable domain, its missing parts supplied by reference TRBV19 and TRBJ1-4, is DGGITQSPKYLFRKEGQNVTLSCEQNLNHDAMYWYRQDPGQGLRLIYYSQIVNDFQKGDIAEGYSVSREKKESFPLTVTSAQKNPTAFYLCASSIGIWKGKLFFGSGTQLSVL.

The V and J genes are TRBV18 and TRBJ2-1, with D perhaps TRBD1 or TRBD2 (5 bases each). The CDR3 has 15 amino acids. V shed 2 bases and J shed 0 bases, with 8 bases lying between them. Germline-derived CDR1 and CDR2 are KGHSH and LQKENI. CDR3 sequence (DNA): TGTGCCAGCTCACCATGGGGGAGCTCCTACAATGAGCAGTTCTTC. Amino acids: CASSPWGSSYNEQFF.

This clonotype was counted many times. CDR3 loop: CASSPTSGGFEQFF. Here the CDR3 DNA reads TGCGCCAGCAGCCCGACTAGCGGGGGTTTTGAGCAGTTCTTC. V usage is TRBV5-1 and J usage is TRBJ2-1; 12 bases are a match to TRBD2. CDR1 SGHRS and CDR2 YFSETQ come from the germline V gene. CDR3 length equals 14 residues. The junction had 5 bases not matched to a gene; V was cut back by 4 bases and J by 9 bases.

This clonotype was picked up many times. The rearrangement links TRBV5-1 to TRBJ2-7; D not resolved. Germline CDR1 reads SGHRS; CDR2 reads YFSETQ. The V gene lost 0 bases and the J gene lost 2 bases, with 12 bases spanning the gap. This CDR3 has 15 residues. This CDR3 is CASSLARDGTYEQYF. As DNA, the CDR3 is TGCGCCAGCAGCTTGGCTCGCGACGGCACCTACGAGCAGTACTTC.

In this sample, this clonotype turned up many times. This sequence joins TRBV9 and TRBJ2-7; 10 nucleotides line up with TRBD1. The J segment lost 12 bases and the V segment lost 0 bases, leaving 6 bases of the junction unmatched. The germline V gene encodes CDR1 SGDLS and CDR2 YYNGEE. This CDR3 contains 13 residues. The chain's CDR3 is CASSVGDRGIRYF. In DNA form, the CDR3 reads TGTGCCAGCAGCGTAGGGGACAGGGGAATACGGTACTTC.

Concerning this clonotype itself: One base away lies a much larger clone, so this may be a sequencing read error. The chain combines TRBV7-7 with TRBJ2-7; 9 bases agree with TRBD2. Per the germline V gene, CDR1 is SSHAT and CDR2 is FNYEAQ (reference sequence). The CDR3 spans 16 residues. The CDR3 is CASTNLAGAPRTEQYF. The CDR3 DNA reads TGTGCTAGCACCAACTTAGCGGGGGCCCCAAGGACTGAGCAGTACTTC.

This sequence joins TRBV6-5 and TRBJ2-2, with 14 bases lining up with TRBD2. CDR1 and CDR2 (germline): MNHEY, SVGAGI. This CDR3 region has 19 residues. The trim removed 4 bases at V and 0 bases at J, leaving 7 bases unmatched. CDR3 region: CASSSGTSGGFANTGELFF. CDR3 nucleotide sequence: TGTGCCAGCAGTTCCGGGACTAGCGGGGGTTTCGCGAACACCGGGGAGCTGTTTTTT.

This clonotype was observed a single time. One junction end disagrees with the germline gene, perhaps due to a read error. This chain joins TRBV7-7 and TRBJ2-1, with D maybe TRBD2 (7 bases). The CDR3 totals 16 residues. Per the germline V gene, CDR1 is SSHAT and CDR2 is FNYEAQ (reference sequence). Written as DNA, the CDR3 is TGTGCTAGCAACTTAGCCCCGGGGGGCAGAGAAGATGAGCAGTTCTTC. Translating gives CASNLAPGGREDEQFF. Full variable domain (remainder filled in from reference TRBV7-7 and TRBJ2-1): GAGVSQSPRYKVTKRGQDVTLRCDPISSHATLYWYQQALGQGPEFLTYFNYEAQPDKSGLPSDRFSAERPEGSISTLTIQRTEQRDSAMYRCASNLAPGGREDEQFFGPGTRLTVL.

The chain is built from TRBV20-1 and TRBJ2-1, with 8 nucleotides matching TRBD1. The CDR3 length is 13 residues. J lost 9 bases, V lost 5 bases, and 9 bases had no gene match. Germline loops: CDR1 DFQATT, CDR2 SNEGSKA (reference sequence). CDR3 nucleotides: TGCAGTGCTGCTCAGGGGGCATGGGGTGAGCAGTTCTTC. This gives the protein CSAAQGAWGEQFF.

This chain links TRBV9 with TRBJ1-3; no clear D. V lost 1 base and J 0 bases, leaving 14 bases between the germline ends. The germline V gene encodes CDR1 SGDLS and CDR2 YYNGEE. CDR3 length: 17 amino acids. The CDR3 here is CASSVMDRSSSGNTIYF. The CDR3 DNA reads TGTGCCAGCAGCGTAATGGATCGGTCGAGCTCTGGAAACACCATATATTTT. The complete variable domain, with remaining parts taken from reference TRBV9 and TRBJ1-3, reads DSGVTQTPKHLITATGQRVTLRCSPRSGDLSVYWYQQSLDQGLQFLIQYYNGEERAKGNILERFSAQQFPDLHSELNLSSLELGDSALYFCASSVMDRSSSGNTIYFGEGSWLTVV.

The genes are TRBV7-8 and TRBJ2-3, with a tentative D call TRBD1 (5 bases). The ends were cut back, 3 bases at V and 0 bases at J, with 16 bases in the middle. CDR1 is SGHVS, CDR2 FQNEAQ, per germline. The CDR3 has 17 residues. This chain's CDR3 is CASSFRSDRFSTDTQYF. The CDR3 nucleotides are TGTGCCAGCAGCTTTCGCTCTGACAGATTTAGCACAGATACGCAGTATTTT.

In this sample, this clonotype turned up a few times. CDR3 sequence: CATRAGGTGELFF. The CDR3 region has the DNA TGTGCCACCCGCGCCGGAGGAACCGGGGAGCTGTTTTTT. The V gene is TRBV24-1, the J gene TRBJ2-2; possibly TRBD2 for D (5 bases). V lost 9 bases to trimming and J lost 5 bases, with 12 bases between them. CDR1 KGHDR and CDR2 SFDVKD come from the germline V gene. The CDR3 totals 13 residues.

The rearrangement joins TRBV20-1 to TRBJ2-3, with TRBD2 matching 8 bases. After removal of 1 base from V and 2 bases from J, the junction contained 5 bases not matched to a gene. Germline V CDR1 and CDR2: DFQATT, SNEGSKA (reference sequence). The CDR3 is 15 amino acids. The CDR3 spells CSARVLAGLTDTQYF. For the CDR3, the DNA is TGCAGTGCTAGAGTCCTAGCGGGTCTCACAGATACGCAGTATTTT.

This clonotype has more than one count but fewer than ten. The chain carries TRBV9 and TRBJ1-2; 8 bases fit TRBD1. The J segment lost 7 bases and the V segment lost 4 bases, leaving 12 bases of the junction unmatched. From germline, CDR1 is SGDLS and CDR2 YYNGEE. The CDR3 runs to 15 residues. CDR3 bases: TGTGCCAGCAGCATCGGACAGGGCGCCGGGGGTGGCTACACCTTC. Amino acids: CASSIGQGAGGGYTF.

A remark on this clonotype: Just one base apart from a much larger clone, this may be a read error. The V and J genes are TRBV2 and TRBJ2-1; 9 nucleotides match TRBD1. V was pared by 3 bases and J by 13 bases, with 13 bases of the junction left unmatched. This CDR3 spans 15 amino acids. CDR1 and CDR2 (germline): SNHLY, FYNNEI. CDR3 bases: TGTGCCAGCAGTGACTCACAGGGGGCAGGGGAGACCCAGTTCTTC. Translated, it gives CASSDSQGAGETQFF.

This clonotype was detected a few times. This sequence joins TRBV5-1 and TRBJ1-1; no clear D. Trimming pared 0 bases from V and 5 bases from J, leaving 14 bases between. Germline CDR1 SGHRS, CDR2 YFSETQ. There are 15 residues in the CDR3. The CDR3 DNA is TGCGCCAGCAGCTTGGATACCCGTTTGGGAACTGAAGCTTTCTTT. Its translation: CASSLDTRLGTEAFF.

J is TRBJ1-6 and V is TRBV5-1; 7 positions match TRBD1. Trimming removed 0 bases from V and 13 bases from J; junction bases left unmatched: 7. CDR3 length: 14 residues. CDR1 is SGHRS, CDR2 YFSETQ, per germline. The CDR3 bases are TGCGCCAGCAGCTTGGGACAGGGTAGGATGCCCCTCCACTTT. It yields the protein CASSLGQGRMPLHF.

As to this clonotype: A much larger clone differs from this one at a single base, so this may be a read error. The V and J genes are TRBV5-1 and TRBJ1-4; possibly TRBD1 for D (5 bases). This CDR3 spans 13 amino acids. Germline V lookup: CDR1 SGHRS, CDR2 YFSETQ. Here the CDR3 reads CASSLGGNEKPFF. In DNA, the CDR3 is TGCGCCAGCAGCTTGGGGGGGAATGAAAAACCGTTTTTT.

The table lists this clonotype with a few counts. The CDR3 loop reads CASSPSLASGANVLTF. The CDR3 DNA follows: TGTGCCAGCAGTCCTTCTCTAGCCTCTGGGGCCAACGTCCTGACTTTC. The chain employs TRBV12-3 or TRBV12-4 and TRBJ2-6, with TRBD2 as a possible D gene (5 bases). Trimming stripped 5 bases from V and 0 bases from J, with 11 bases between. There are 16 residues in the CDR3.

In this sample, this clonotype turned up many times. The V and J genes are TRBV7-2 and TRBJ2-3; a weak D match, TRBD2 (6 bases). This CDR3 has 14 amino acids. V gave up 2 bases and J gave up 6 bases, with 12 bases separating them. Germline V lookup: CDR1 SGHTA, CDR2 FQGNSA. The CDR3 nucleotides are TGTGCCAGCAGCTTAACCGGGACTCCCGATACGCAGTATTTT. Translating it yields CASSLTGTPDTQYF.

This clonotype was found a few times. With a much larger clone just one base away, this may be a read error. The CDR3 sequence is CASGPDVGTQYF. In nucleotides, the CDR3 is TGTGCCAGCGGCCCCGATGTTGGGACCCAGTACTTC. V usage is TRBV7-2 and J usage is TRBJ2-5; D gene uncertain. The CDR3 extends over 12 amino acids. V lost 8 bases to trimming and J lost 7 bases, with 14 bases between them. Germline-derived CDR1 and CDR2 are SGHTA and FQGNSA.

This clonotype has only a few counts. The chain combines TRBV12-3 or TRBV12-4 with TRBJ1-5; perhaps TRBD1 as D (5 bases). The CDR3 runs to 13 residues. V lost 6 bases to trimming and J lost 3 bases, with 9 bases between them. This CDR3 is CASRGTHNQPQHF. The CDR3 region has the DNA TGTGCCAGCAGAGGGACCCACAATCAGCCCCAGCATTTT.

Worth noting for this clonotype: A much more abundant neighbour one base away suggests this may be a read error. CDR3 DNA: TGCAGCGGGGGGACGACAGGGGACGAGCAGTACTTC. Translation: CSGGTTGDEQYF. The rearrangement joins TRBV29-1 to TRBJ2-7; 8 bases are a match to TRBD1. Per the germline V gene, CDR1 is SQVTM and CDR2 is ANQGSEA. Unmatched junction bases numbered 7, after V lost 7 bases and J lost 5 bases. The CDR3 has 12 residues.